These 17 T cell receptor beta chains were all obtained from the same sample, sequenced in a study of naive and memory T cell subsets. Overall study results and limits: Naive repertoires, especially CD8, held a few larger clonotypes, possibly memory cells re-expressing CD45RA.

The beta constant-region primer was an equimolar mix of two oligonucleotides covering TRBC1 and TRBC2. The ligated cDNA underwent four PCR rounds using SP2 and nested alpha and beta constant-region primers. TCRdb re-called the UMI-ligation and nested PCR reads with MiXCR, one entry per CDR3 protein. The sample includes 150,000 or so distinct CDR3 sequences, approximately 22% seen only once; the top ten take 0.11%. The antigens these receptors bind are not known. The specimen sequenced was naive CD4+ T cells from blood. These receptors were taken from a human donor in good health.

This clonotype was seen more than once but under ten times. The genes are TRBV6-2 or TRBV6-3 and TRBJ1-5; D not resolved. In germline, CDR1 is MNHEY, CDR2 SVGEGT. This CDR3 is built from 15 residues. V was trimmed by 7 bases and J by 0 bases, leaving 13 bases between them. The DNA for the CDR3 is TGTGCCAGCACGGGCCCGTTCAGTAGCAATCAGCCCCAGCATTTT. Translated, it gives CASTGPFSSNQPQHF.

The J gene is TRBJ1-4, the V gene TRBV29-1; possible D gene TRBD1, 5 bases. The germline gives CDR1 SQVTM, CDR2 ANQGSEA. This CDR3 has 11 residues. Between the trimmed V and J ends, which lost 7 bases and 14 bases, there was a span of 17 bases. CDR3 amino acids: CSAGPAEGLFF. The CDR3 nucleotides read TGCAGCGCTGGGCCAGCTGAGGGGCTGTTTTTT.

This chain connects TRBV20-1 to TRBJ2-3, with a tentative D call TRBD1 (6 bases). This CDR3 is built from 14 residues. The germline CDR1 and CDR2 sequences are DFQATT and SNEGSKA (reference sequence). The ends were cut back, 7 bases at V and 2 bases at J, with 16 bases in the middle. CDR3 DNA: TGCAGTGTCAAATTAGGGACAACCACAGATACGCAGTATTTT. Its translation: CSVKLGTTTDTQYF.

The sample holds a few counts of this clonotype. The V call is TRBV15, the J call TRBJ2-7; D is uncertain. CDR3 length: 13 amino acids. CDR1 is LNHNV and CDR2 is YYDKDF in the germline V gene (reference sequence). Trimming took 1 base from V and 2 from J, leaving 6 bases between them. The CDR3 coding sequence is TGTGCCACCAGCAGAGTACCGGCCTACGAGCAGTACTTC. Translating it yields CATSRVPAYEQYF. Filled out from reference TRBV15 and TRBJ2-7, the complete variable domain reads DAMVIQNPRYQVTQFGKPVTLSCSQTLNHNVMYWYQQKSSQAPKLLFHYYDKDFNNEADTPDNFQSRRPNTSFCFLDIRSPGLGDTAMYLCATSRVPAYEQYFGPGTRLTVT.

V and J are TRBV6-2 or TRBV6-3 and TRBJ2-1; tentatively, D is TRBD1 or TRBD2 (6 bases each). The CDR3 totals 13 residues. Trimming pared 5 bases from V and 11 bases from J, leaving 16 bases between. Germline-derived CDR1 and CDR2 are MNHEY and SVGEGT. CDR3 amino acids: CASSRTGGPKQFF. DNA of the CDR3: TGTGCCAGCAGTCGTACCGGGGGCCCCAAGCAGTTCTTC.

The gene calls are TRBV29-1 and TRBJ1-1; D remains unclear. The germline V gene encodes CDR1 SQVTM and CDR2 ANQGSEA. Trimming left V 3 bases short and J 7 bases short, with 9 bases between. The CDR3 has 11 amino acids. CDR3 region: CSVETVVEAFF. The CDR3, as DNA: TGCAGCGTTGAGACTGTTGTTGAAGCTTTCTTT.

This clonotype came up many times. The V and J genes are TRBV6-5 and TRBJ2-3, with D unresolved. CDR3 length: 13 amino acids. Trimming left V 0 bases short and J 2 bases short, with 3 bases between. Looked up from germline, CDR1 is MNHEY and CDR2 is SVGAGI. For the CDR3, the DNA is TGTGCCAGCAGTTACTCCAACACAGATACGCAGTATTTT. Protein product: CASSYSNTDTQYF.

This clonotype was seen a few times. The rearrangement joins TRBV6-1 to TRBJ2-3; perhaps TRBD1 as D (5 bases). Trimming left V 1 base short and J 3 bases short, with 8 bases between. Germline assignment: CDR1 MNHNS and CDR2 SASEGT. This CDR3 contains 14 residues. The CDR3 sequence is CASSEVGATDTQYF. For the CDR3, the DNA is TGTGCCAGCAGTGAAGTAGGGGCGACAGATACGCAGTATTTT.

The V and J genes are TRBV7-8 and TRBJ2-1, with 9 bases that match TRBD1. The CDR3 is 16 amino acids. Germline V gene lookup returns CDR1 SGHVS and CDR2 FQNEAQ. Unmatched junction bases numbered 11, after V lost 4 bases and J lost 7 bases. CDR3 nucleotides: TGTGCCAGCAGCTCGAAACCGGGACAGGGAGCGAATGAGCAGTTCTTC. This codes for CASSSKPGQGANEQFF.

There are many counts of this clonotype. This chain links TRBV6-5 with TRBJ2-3; D is ambiguous. This CDR3 contains 13 residues. CDR1 is MNHEY and CDR2 is SVGAGI in the germline V gene. V lost 2 bases and J lost 6, with 9 bases in between. Here the CDR3 DNA reads TGTGCCAGCAGTTACGAAGGGAAGGATACGCAGTATTTT. Protein: CASSYEGKDTQYF.

This clonotype has ten or more counts. This chain connects TRBV10-3 to TRBJ2-3; TRBD1 is a possible D gene (6 bases). With 4 bases removed from V and 0 bases from J, the gap between germline ends came to 14 bases. This CDR3 is built from 16 residues. CDR1 ENHRY and CDR2 SYGVKD come from the germline V gene. The CDR3 protein is CAISAGHLASTDTQYF. The DNA of the CDR3 is TGTGCCATCAGTGCGGGACATCTGGCGAGCACAGATACGCAGTATTTT.

The gene calls are TRBV4-1 and TRBJ2-7; D possibly corresponds to TRBD2 (6 bases). The CDR3 runs to 15 residues. Trimming removed 5 bases from V and 2 bases from J, with 16 bases in between. Germline V CDR1 and CDR2: MGHRA, YSYEKL. In nucleotides, the CDR3 is TGCGCCAGCAGCGCGCTAGGGGACTCCACCTACGAGCAGTACTTC. This encodes CASSALGDSTYEQYF.

This clonotype has more than one count but fewer than ten. The chain uses TRBV5-1 and TRBJ1-5, with D possibly TRBD1 on 5 matching bases. Between the trimmed V and J ends, which lost 1 base and 4 bases, there was a span of 6 bases. The CDR3 length is 13 residues. The V gene's germline CDR1 is SGHRS and CDR2 YFSETQ. In nucleotides, the CDR3 is TGCGCCAGCAGCTTGAGGGGAAATCAGCCCCAGCATTTT. Protein product: CASSLRGNQPQHF.

The chain is built from TRBV20-1 and TRBJ1-4; weak D call: TRBD1 (6 bases). V was clipped by 5 bases and J by 7 bases, with 8 bases between them. Germline V gene data show CDR1 as DFQATT and CDR2 as SNEGSKA (reference sequence). The CDR3 is made up of 11 amino acids. Here the CDR3 DNA reads TGCAGTGCTGTACAGGGTGAAAAACTGTTTTTT. Its translation is CSAVQGEKLFF.

This clonotype came up a few times. The rearrangement joins TRBV12-3 or TRBV12-4 to TRBJ2-7; D perhaps matches TRBD1 (5 bases). The CDR3 length is 13 residues. V lost 3 bases, J lost 6 bases, and 12 bases lay in between. The CDR3 here is CASSFKRTGEQYF. DNA for the CDR3: TGTGCCAGCAGTTTTAAGCGAACAGGCGAGCAGTACTTC.

J is TRBJ1-1 and V is TRBV30; no clear D. Germline V gene lookup returns CDR1 GTSNPN and CDR2 SVGIG (reference sequence). CDR3 length: 13 amino acids. The V and J ends lost 2 bases and 0 bases respectively, with 7 bases between them. The CDR3 protein is CAWSKDLNTEAFF. Written as DNA, the CDR3 is TGTGCCTGGAGTAAGGACCTGAACACTGAAGCTTTCTTT.

The chain links TRBV6-5 to TRBJ2-3, with 13 bases aligning to TRBD2. This CDR3 contains 17 residues. Germline-derived CDR1 and CDR2 are MNHEY and SVGAGI. V was clipped by 2 bases and J by 3 bases; unmatched bases: 5. The CDR3 region has the DNA TGTGCCAGCAGTTACCGGAAGACTAGCGGGAGGACAGATACGCAGTATTTT. It yields the protein CASSYRKTSGRTDTQYF.